Each of the 18 T cell receptor beta chains below was sequenced from the same sample in a study of OX40 agonist ivuxolimab in advanced cancers. Sequencing used immunoSEQ multiplex PCR; TCRdb keeps in-frame clones, though not all of them. The sample yields about 70,000 clones, approximately 86% seen once. This sample comprised CD4+ or CD8+ T cells sorted from blood, obtained in a trial of the OX40 agonist ivuxolimab. Every receptor here comes from an adult with an advanced solid tumor such as melanoma, head and neck, liver or kidney cancer.

The rearrangement joins TRBV14 to TRBJ1-1, with D hard to call. The CDR3 consists of 16 residues. With 10 bases removed from V and 8 bases from J, the gap between germline ends came to 29 bases. Germline V gene data show CDR1 as SGHDN and CDR2 as FVKESK. This CDR3 reads CAKSSHFIIPGPEAFF. For the CDR3, the DNA is TGTGCCAAAAGCAGCCATTTCATAATCCCAGGCCCCGAAGCTTTCTTT.

V is TRBV5-2 and J is TRBJ1-1; the table assigns TRBD1, which was not confirmed against the DNA. TRBV5-2 is recorded as a pseudogene. The length of the CDR3 is 15 residues. The CDR3 sequence is CASSQAGQGNTEAFF. For the CDR3, the DNA is TGTGCCAGCAGCCAAGCGGGACAGGGCAACACTGAAGCTTTCTTT.

This chain uses TRBV7-3 with TRBJ1-2, with D tentatively TRBD1 (6 bases). V was clipped by 5 bases and J by 4 bases, with 11 bases between them. Germline V gives CDR1 SGHTA, CDR2 FQGTGA. This CDR3 contains 13 residues. The CDR3 spells CASSQGSGYGYTF. The CDR3 coding sequence is TGTGCCAGCAGCCAGGGGTCAGGCTATGGCTACACCTTC.

The genes are TRBV2 and TRBJ2-3; 12 positions agree with TRBD1. Germline CDR1 and CDR2: SNHLY and FYNNEI. The CDR3 extends over 16 amino acids. V lost 7 bases and J lost 1; bases outside the gene matches: 6. CDR3 region: CASTPGQGAGTDTQYF. DNA of the CDR3: TGTGCCAGCACCCCGGGACAGGGGGCCGGCACAGATACGCAGTATTTT.

The rearrangement uses TRBV7-2 and TRBJ2-5; tentative D call: TRBD1 (6 bases). The CDR3 loop spans 13 amino acids. Germline CDR1 is SGHTA and CDR2 is FQGNSA. Trimming pared 5 bases from V and 4 bases from J, leaving 11 bases between. The DNA for the CDR3 is TGTGCCAGCAGCATGGGACACTTAGAGACCCAGTACTTC. It codes for CASSMGHLETQYF.

The chain combines TRBV10-3 with TRBJ2-7, with TRBD2 as a possible D gene (6 bases). Germline CDR1 reads ENHRY; CDR2 reads SYGVKD. Trimming shortened V by 2 bases and J by 0 bases, and 14 bases separated the two germline ends. The CDR3 sequence is 16 residues long. The CDR3 bases are TGTGCCATCAGTGAGGCCGGGACTCTTAGCTCCTACGAGCAGTACTTC. Translating gives CAISEAGTLSSYEQYF.

Here the CDR3 reads CASSLGLVVGETQYF. The CDR3 bases are TGTGCCAGCAGCTTGGGACTAGTTGTCGGAGAGACCCAGTACTTC. The rearrangement joins TRBV7-6 to TRBJ2-5; TRBD2 agrees at 8 bases. The CDR3 has 15 amino acids. CDR1 SGHVS and CDR2 FNYEAQ come from the germline V gene. V was pared by 3 bases and J by 4 bases, with 7 bases of the junction left unmatched.

The chain uses TRBV7-2 and TRBJ2-7; TRBD1 matches 9 bases. The length of the CDR3 is 15 residues. In germline, CDR1 is SGHTA, CDR2 FQGNSA. Losses at the gene ends were 4 bases for V and 6 bases for J; bases not matched to a gene: 10. CDR3 loop: CASSWDRESRGEQYF. The DNA of the CDR3 is TGTGCCAGCAGCTGGGACAGGGAGTCTAGGGGCGAGCAGTACTTC.

This chain joins TRBV28 and TRBJ2-7, with D unresolved. The germline V gene has CDR1 MDHEN and CDR2 SYDVKM. The CDR3 is 13 amino acids. V was cut by 2 bases and J by 2 bases, with 7 bases left in between. The CDR3: CASSLGPAYEQYF. The CDR3 region has the DNA TGTGCCAGCAGTTTAGGCCCAGCCTACGAGCAGTACTTC.

The gene calls are TRBV28 and TRBJ1-5; 7 positions match TRBD1. The CDR3 is 15 residues long. Unmatched junction bases numbered 10, after V lost 9 bases and J lost 2 bases. CDR1 is MDHEN and CDR2 is SYDVKM in the germline V gene. The DNA of the CDR3 is TGTGCCAGTAAAGTAGGGGGCGCGGGCAATCAGCCCCAGCATTTT. It encodes CASKVGGAGNQPQHF.

V and J are TRBV10-3 and TRBJ1-2; no clear D gene. Germline V gene data show CDR1 as ENHRY and CDR2 as SYGVKD. The CDR3 extends over 16 amino acids. Trimming took 3 bases from V and 4 from J, leaving 18 bases between them. The CDR3, as DNA: TGTGCCATCAGTGACCCTGCGGAGCAGGTCGGCTATGGCTACACCTTC. Translation gives CAISDPAEQVGYGYTF.

V is TRBV6-5 and J is TRBJ2-7; 11 bases fit TRBD2. V shed 8 bases and J 2 bases; nucleotides not matched to a gene: 8. Per germline, CDR1 MNHEY and CDR2 SVGAGI. The length of the CDR3 is 15 residues. CDR3 sequence reads: CASLGLAGGTYEQYF. CDR3 DNA: TGTGCCAGCCTCGGGCTAGCGGGAGGTACCTACGAGCAGTACTTC.

The chain couples TRBV18 to TRBJ1-5; 11 bases line up with TRBD1. Per germline, CDR1 KGHSH and CDR2 LQKENI. The CDR3 is 16 residues long. Trimming removed 2 bases from V and 1 base from J; junction bases left unmatched: 1. CDR3 region: CASSPGDRGSNQPQHF. The CDR3 DNA follows: TGTGCCAGCTCACCAGGGGACAGGGGGAGCAATCAGCCCCAGCATTTT.

The rearrangement joins TRBV5-1 to TRBJ2-5; D remains ambiguous. The DNA end lines up better with TRBJ2-7; the J call may be wrong. In germline, CDR1 is SGHRS, CDR2 YFSETQ. The CDR3 has 13 residues. The chain's CDR3 is CASRDLSIDEQYF. The CDR3, as DNA: TGCGCCAGCAGGGACCTTTCAATAGACGAGCAGTACTTC.

The rearrangement joins TRBV2 to TRBJ1-1, with a weak D call TRBD1 (5 bases). Germline V gene data show CDR1 as SNHLY and CDR2 as FYNNEI. Trimming stripped 3 bases from V and 0 bases from J, with 8 bases between. There are 14 residues in the CDR3. CDR3 loop: CASSEAGLNTEAFF. The CDR3 DNA reads TGTGCCAGCAGTGAGGCAGGGCTGAACACTGAAGCTTTCTTT. The whole variable domain, remainder taken from reference TRBV2 and TRBJ1-1, is EPEVTQTPSHQVTQMGQEVILRCVPISNHLYFYWYRQILGQKVEFLVSFYNNEISEKSEIFDDQFSVERPDGSNFTLKIRSTKLEDSAMYFCASSEAGLNTEAFFGQGTRLTVV.

This clone was detected only a few times. The rearrangement joins TRBV27 to TRBJ2-7, with TRBD2 matching over 11 bases. The CDR3 length is 15 residues. Per germline, CDR1 MNHEY and CDR2 SMNVEV (reference sequence). V was pared by 5 bases and J by 2 bases, with 5 bases of the junction left unmatched. CDR3 sequence reads: CASSPLSGGAYEQYF. CDR3 coding DNA: TGTGCCAGCAGTCCCCTTAGCGGGGGGGCCTACGAGCAGTACTTC.

V usage is TRBV7-2 and J usage is TRBJ1-1; D possibly corresponds to TRBD1 (5 bases). This CDR3 has 15 amino acids. Germline V gene lookup returns CDR1 SGHTA and CDR2 FQGNSA. V lost 1 base and J 4 bases, leaving 13 bases between the germline ends. The CDR3 protein is CASSLDGASGTEAFF. In DNA form, the CDR3 reads TGTGCCAGCAGCTTAGATGGGGCCTCAGGCACTGAAGCTTTCTTT.

The V and J genes are TRBV18 and TRBJ2-1, with TRBD2 matching 8 bases. The germline V gene encodes CDR1 KGHSH and CDR2 LQKENI. CDR3 length: 15 amino acids. Trimming at V came to 3 bases and at J to 2 bases, leaving 3 bases not matched to a gene. CDR3 nucleotides: TGTGCCAGCTCACCTCTAGCGGGCCCCTACAATGAGCAGTTCTTC. As protein: CASSPLAGPYNEQFF.